This T cell receptor (beta chain) was sequenced for a study of identical twins. Broader study findings: With beta out-of-frame sequences, excess sharing by twins was weaker. Invariant MAIT and iNKT cells are populations that could partly confound zero-insertion analyses.

Each cDNA held unique molecular identifiers, and template switching gave it a universal primer site. MiXCR was run by TCRdb on the 5' RACE reads, yielding one entry per CDR3 protein. Of approximately 700,000 distinct CDR3 sequences in the sample, around 6% are singletons; the top ten hold 1.5% to 2%. This clonotype was recorded at least ten times. Its specificity is not known. The clonotype was recovered from a young man in good health. The sample was naive T cells sorted from blood.

The DNA for the CDR3 is TGCGCCAGCAGCCATAGGGACGGACAGTATCAGCCCCAGCATTTT. It translates to CASSHRDGQYQPQHF. The genes are TRBV4-1 and TRBJ1-5; possible D gene TRBD1, 6 bases. V lost 3 bases to trimming and J lost 5 bases, with 14 bases between them. Per germline, CDR1 MGHRA and CDR2 YSYEKL. The CDR3 loop spans 15 amino acids.